The 14 T cell receptor beta chains in this list originate from one sample, sequenced in a study of vaccination effects on CD4 cells after COVID-19. No antigens are known for them. Some clones are missing from TCRdb's copy, which holds only in-frame ones; the method was immunoSEQ multiplex PCR. This sample carries tens of thousands of clones, roughly 74% of them seen once, and the ten largest clones take under 3%. Cells that had been cultured for roughly ten days were the source of isolated CD4+ T cells. The sample consisted of CD4+ T cells from PBMCs cultured without peptide, taken before COVID-19 vaccination. The receptors here all came from a human donor who received a COVID-19 vaccine.

The rearrangement joins TRBV5-1 to TRBJ2-6, with D hard to call. V lost 5 bases, J lost 4 bases, and 10 bases lay in between. The germline CDR1 and CDR2 sequences are SGHRS and YFSETQ. The CDR3 is made up of 14 amino acids. CDR3 sequence reads: CASSPKAGANVLTF. The CDR3 nucleotides are TGCGCCAGCAGTCCCAAGGCCGGGGCCAACGTCCTGACTTTC.

This chain connects TRBV2 to TRBJ2-1; TRBD2 might be the D (6 bases). This CDR3 region has 15 residues. V was clipped by 3 bases and J by 1 base, with 10 bases between them. CDR1 SNHLY and CDR2 FYNNEI come from the germline V gene. CDR3 loop: CASSDVGGSYNEQFF. Here the CDR3 DNA reads TGTGCCAGCAGTGATGTGGGAGGTTCCTACAATGAGCAGTTCTTC.

V is TRBV14 and J is TRBJ2-2; TRBD1 matches 8 bases. The CDR3 is 13 amino acids. V dropped 4 bases and J dropped 6; count of bases not matched to a gene: 1. Germline V gene data show CDR1 as SGHDN and CDR2 as FVKESK. The CDR3, as DNA: TGTGCCAGCAGCCCGACAGGGGCCGGGGAGCTGTTTTTT. This encodes CASSPTGAGELFF.

This clone occurred a few times. The chain is built from TRBV3-1 (or the pseudogene TRBV3-2) and TRBJ2-4; the match to TRBD2 covers 8 bases. The J segment lost 6 bases and the V segment lost 3 bases, leaving 1 base of the junction unmatched. The germline V gene encodes CDR1 LGHDT and CDR2 YNNKEL (reference sequence). The CDR3 totals 13 residues. CDR3 loop: CASSHGGANIQYF. CDR3 coding DNA: TGTGCCAGCAGCCACGGGGGGGCAAACATTCAGTACTTC.

The CDR3 region has the DNA TGTGCCAGCAGTTACTCGCCCCCTCATACAGATGAGCAGTTCTTC. Its protein is CASSYSPPHTDEQFF. The chain has TRBV6-5 and TRBJ2-1; no clear D gene. V lost 0 bases and J 8 bases, leaving 14 bases between the germline ends. From germline, CDR1 is MNHEY and CDR2 SVGAGI. The CDR3 covers 15 residues.

This sequence joins TRBV4-1 and TRBJ2-5, with 14 positions matching TRBD2. This CDR3 has 16 residues. V trimming: 0 bases; J trimming: 5 bases; junction bases outside the gene matches: 2. Germline CDR1 MGHRA, CDR2 YSYEKL. The DNA of the CDR3 is TGCGCCAGCAGCCAAGAAGGGACTAGCGGGGGTGAGACCCAGTACTTC. Translated, it gives CASSQEGTSGGETQYF.

This sequence joins TRBV5-1 and TRBJ1-1; 8 bases are a match to TRBD1. Germline V CDR1 and CDR2: SGHRS, YFSETQ. Trimming at V came to 3 bases and at J to 1 base, leaving 8 bases not matched to a gene. The CDR3 has 16 residues. The CDR3 region has the DNA TGCGCCAGCAGCTCGGATCCCGGGACAGGGAACACTGAAGCTTTCTTT. This gives the protein CASSSDPGTGNTEAFF.

This clone was counted a few times. The chain recombines TRBV6-6 with TRBJ2-1; TRBD2 matches 10 bases. The length of the CDR3 is 15 residues. In germline, CDR1 is MNHNY, CDR2 SVGAGI (reference sequence). J gave up 9 bases and V 7 bases, and 12 bases lay outside the gene matches. The CDR3 DNA follows: TGTGCCAGCACCAGAGCGGGAGGGGGACCCTCTGAGCAGTTCTTC. It specifies CASTRAGGGPSEQFF.

The chain couples TRBV11-3 to TRBJ2-7, with 9 nucleotides matching TRBD2. The CDR3 totals 19 residues. The germline CDR1 and CDR2 sequences are SGHNT and YENEEA. V was clipped by 5 bases and J by 0 bases; unmatched bases: 17. For the CDR3, the DNA is TGTGCCAGCAGCCCCGCTGGCGAGCGGGAGGATCCCAACTCCTACGAGCAGTACTTC. Translation gives CASSPAGEREDPNSYEQYF.

The rearrangement uses TRBV7-2 and TRBJ2-2; a weak D match, TRBD2 (6 bases). Germline V gives CDR1 SGHTA, CDR2 FQGNSA. Trimming stripped 5 bases from V and 1 base from J, with 11 bases between. The CDR3 covers 15 residues. DNA of the CDR3: TGTGCCAGCAGCCGGGACTTCCTGAACACCGGGGAGCTGTTTTTT. This codes for CASSRDFLNTGELFF.

V is TRBV29-1 and J is TRBJ1-1; D uncertain. The CDR3 has 14 amino acids. Per germline, CDR1 SQVTM and CDR2 ANQGSEA. The V gene lost 7 bases and the J gene lost 0 bases, with 15 bases spanning the gap. The CDR3 coding sequence is TGCAGCGGTGCCTTTAGTAACATGAACACTGAAGCTTTCTTT. Its translation is CSGAFSNMNTEAFF.

The V and J genes are TRBV9 and TRBJ1-1, with TRBD1 matching over 8 bases. The CDR3 length is 16 residues. Germline lookup yields CDR1 SGDLS and CDR2 YYNGEE. Trimming took 0 bases from V and 1 from J; bases not matched to a gene: 5. In DNA form, the CDR3 reads TGTGCCAGCAGCGTAGTGGCAGGGGGCGGGAACACTGAAGCTTTCTTT. Translated: CASSVVAGGGNTEAFF.

This chain links TRBV24-1 with TRBJ2-3; no clear D gene. The CDR3 totals 15 residues. V was cut by 4 bases and J by 2 bases, with 12 bases left in between. CDR1 and CDR2 from the germline V gene are KGHDR and SFDVKD. CDR3 nucleotides: TGTGCCACCAGTGACCATGCCGGGCTCACAGATACGCAGTATTTT. The encoded protein is CATSDHAGLTDTQYF.

The J gene is TRBJ1-1, the V gene TRBV21-1. TRBV21-1 is a known pseudogene. There are 8 residues in the CDR3. CDR3 bases: TGTGCCAGTCGTGAAGCTTTCTTT. It specifies CASREAFF.